This note documents a single TCR beta chain sequence. The data were obtained in a study of blood T cell repertoires in COVID-19. The wider study: Sites in the United States, Italy and Spain provided acute and convalescent COVID-19 samples. PBMCs, B-cell-depleted T cells, or T cells provided the cDNA or gDNA that made up the material.

Authors' analysis steps: Estimation of nucleated cell counts was performed using reference gene primer amplification. Measured with immunoSEQ multiplex PCR; TCRdb has only the in-frame clones, and not every one. V and J calls and clone size are given by that table; D and trimming were obtained from the DNA. The profile covers approximately 290,000 clones, with 65% to 85% appearing a single time and less than 20% taken by the ten largest. The V and J ends lost 9 bases and 0 bases, in that order; junction bases with no gene match: 12. CDR1 and CDR2 from the germline V gene are LNHDA and SQIVND (reference sequence). The CDR3 loop spans 18 amino acids.

This chain links TRBV19 with TRBJ2-3; 13 nucleotides line up with TRBD2. This TCR was recovered from a person between 65 and 79 years old with COVID-19, enrolled during active disease. Sequencing was performed on peripheral blood. The CDR3 region is CASRRGLAGRSSTDTQYF. CDR3 in DNA: TGTGCCAGCCGAAGGGGACTAGCGGGGCGCTCTAGCACAGATACGCAGTATTTT.